The entry that follows covers one TCR beta chain sequence. The antigen is unknown. Germline CDR1 SEHNR, CDR2 FQNEAQ (reference sequence). V was cut by 5 bases and J by 2 bases, with 13 bases left in between. The CDR3 runs 14 residues. The source of the sample is a study of cytomegalovirus exposure and HLA in healthy donors. General study results and limits: Generally TCR sequences proved uncommon, though certain public TCRs appeared in numerous donors. Subsequent analysis showed first-cohort TCR clusters tending to co-occur in around 130 validation repertoires.

Profiling relied on immunoSEQ multiplex PCR, and the TCRdb table lists in-frame clones only, not all of them. The sample holds 120,000 or so clones, approximately 92% seen once. The chain joins TRBV7-9 to TRBJ2-7; D possibly corresponds to TRBD2 (6 bases). The specimen was PBMCs. The TCR comes from a woman aged 18-29 years in good health and CMV-seronegative. CDR3 coding DNA: TGTGCCAGCAGCGACGCGGGGCTGACCTACGAGCAGTACTTC. This encodes CASSDAGLTYEQYF.